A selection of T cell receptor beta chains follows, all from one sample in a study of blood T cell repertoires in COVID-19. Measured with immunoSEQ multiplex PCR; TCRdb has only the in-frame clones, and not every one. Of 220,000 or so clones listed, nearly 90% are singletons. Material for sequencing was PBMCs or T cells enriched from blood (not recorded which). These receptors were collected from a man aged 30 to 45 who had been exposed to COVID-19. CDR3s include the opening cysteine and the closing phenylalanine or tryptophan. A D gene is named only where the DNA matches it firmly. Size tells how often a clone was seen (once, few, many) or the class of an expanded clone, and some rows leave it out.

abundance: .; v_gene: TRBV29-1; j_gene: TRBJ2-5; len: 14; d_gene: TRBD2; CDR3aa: CSVAISGGAETQYF; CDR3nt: TGCAGCGTGGCTATTAGCGGGGGGGCGGAGACCCAGTACTTC
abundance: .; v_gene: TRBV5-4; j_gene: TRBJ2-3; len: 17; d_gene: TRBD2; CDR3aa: CASSTQLRGTSEGTQYF; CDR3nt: TGTGCCAGCAGCACCCAACTGCGGGGGACCTCCGAGGGTACGCAGTATTTT
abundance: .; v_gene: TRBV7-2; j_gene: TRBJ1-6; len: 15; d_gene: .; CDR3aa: CASSLAPQGPWPLHF; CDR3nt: TGTGCCAGCAGCTTAGCCCCACAGGGCCCATGGCCCCTCCACTTT
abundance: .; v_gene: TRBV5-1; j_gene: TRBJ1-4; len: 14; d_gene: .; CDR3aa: CASSLDTTNEKLFF; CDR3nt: TGCGCCAGCAGCTTGGACACAACTAATGAAAAACTGTTTTTT
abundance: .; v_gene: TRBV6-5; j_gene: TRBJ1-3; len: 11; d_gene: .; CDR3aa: CASRQGNTIYF; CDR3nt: TGTGCCAGCAGACAGGGAAACACCATATATTTT
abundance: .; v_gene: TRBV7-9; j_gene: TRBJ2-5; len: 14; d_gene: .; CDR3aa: CASRLIEGTETQYF; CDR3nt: TGTGCCAGCAGATTAATTGAGGGAACAGAGACCCAGTACTTC
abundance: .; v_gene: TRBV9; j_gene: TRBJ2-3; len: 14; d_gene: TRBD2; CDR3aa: CASSSSPTSGIGYF; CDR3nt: TGTGCCAGCAGCTCCTCCCCCACTAGCGGGATCGGGTATTTT
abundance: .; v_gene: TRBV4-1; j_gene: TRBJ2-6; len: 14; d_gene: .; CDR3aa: CASSQHMGANVLTF; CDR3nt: TGCGCCAGCAGCCAACACATGGGGGCCAACGTCCTGACTTTC
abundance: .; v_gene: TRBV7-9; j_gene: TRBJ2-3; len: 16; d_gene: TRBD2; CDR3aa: CASSISGGAGTDTQYF; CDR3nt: TGTGCCAGCAGCATTAGCGGGGGGGCCGGCACAGATACGCAGTATTTT
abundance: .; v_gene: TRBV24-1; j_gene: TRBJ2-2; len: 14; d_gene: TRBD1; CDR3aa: CATSEDREAGELFF; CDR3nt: TGTGCCACCAGTGAAGACAGGGAAGCCGGGGAGCTGTTTTTT
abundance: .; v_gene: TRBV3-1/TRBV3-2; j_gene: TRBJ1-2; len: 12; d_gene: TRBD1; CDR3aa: CASSRRQGGSTF; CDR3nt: TGTGCCAGCAGCCGTCGACAGGGTGGATCCACCTTC
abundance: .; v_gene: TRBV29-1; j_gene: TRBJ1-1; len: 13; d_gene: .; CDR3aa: CSVELKLNTEAFF; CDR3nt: TGCAGCGTTGAACTGAAACTTAACACTGAAGCTTTCTTT
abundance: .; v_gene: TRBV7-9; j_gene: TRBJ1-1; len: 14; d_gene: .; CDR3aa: CASSLRRNSTEAFF; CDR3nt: TGTGCCAGCAGCTTGAGGCGGAATAGCACTGAAGCTTTCTTT
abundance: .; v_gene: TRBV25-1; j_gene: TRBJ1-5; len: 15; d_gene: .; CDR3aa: CASSDPGGGNQPQHF; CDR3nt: TGTGCCAGCAGTGATCCGGGAGGCGGCAATCAGCCCCAGCATTTT
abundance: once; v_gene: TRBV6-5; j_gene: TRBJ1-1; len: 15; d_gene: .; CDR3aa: CASSYSEVAGTEAFF; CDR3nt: TGTGCCAGCAGTTACTCCGAGGTGGCGGGCACTGAAGCTTTCTTT
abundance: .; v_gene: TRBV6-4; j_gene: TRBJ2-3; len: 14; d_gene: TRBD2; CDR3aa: CASSAGGPTDTQYF; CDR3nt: TGTGCCAGCAGTGCGGGGGGGCCAACAGATACGCAGTATTTT
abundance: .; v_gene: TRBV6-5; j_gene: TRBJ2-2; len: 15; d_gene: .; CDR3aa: CASSYSGLYTGELFF; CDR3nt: TGTGCCAGCAGTTACTCCGGACTGTACACCGGGGAGCTGTTTTTT
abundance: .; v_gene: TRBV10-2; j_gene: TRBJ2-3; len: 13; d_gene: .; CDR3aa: CASRDRYTDTQYF; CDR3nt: TGCGCCAGCAGAGACAGGTACACAGATACGCAGTATTTT
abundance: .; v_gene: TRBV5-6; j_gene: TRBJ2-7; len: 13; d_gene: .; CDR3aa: CASSFSGQQHPYF; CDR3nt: TGTGCCAGCAGCTTTTCCGGACAGCAACACCCCTACTTC
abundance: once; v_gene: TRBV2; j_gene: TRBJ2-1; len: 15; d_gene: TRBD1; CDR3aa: CASRKGQGAYNEQFF; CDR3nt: TGTGCCAGCAGGAAGGGACAGGGGGCTTACAATGAGCAGTTCTTC
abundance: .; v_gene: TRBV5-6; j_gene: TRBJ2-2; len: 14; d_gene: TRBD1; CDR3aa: CASRRQGTTGELFF; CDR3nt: TGTGCCAGCAGAAGACAGGGGACCACCGGGGAGCTGTTTTTT
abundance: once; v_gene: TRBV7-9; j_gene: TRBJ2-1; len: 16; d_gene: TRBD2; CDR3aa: CASSLIRGGPYNEQFF; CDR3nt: TGTGCCAGCAGCTTAATACGCGGGGGACCGTACAATGAGCAGTTCTTC